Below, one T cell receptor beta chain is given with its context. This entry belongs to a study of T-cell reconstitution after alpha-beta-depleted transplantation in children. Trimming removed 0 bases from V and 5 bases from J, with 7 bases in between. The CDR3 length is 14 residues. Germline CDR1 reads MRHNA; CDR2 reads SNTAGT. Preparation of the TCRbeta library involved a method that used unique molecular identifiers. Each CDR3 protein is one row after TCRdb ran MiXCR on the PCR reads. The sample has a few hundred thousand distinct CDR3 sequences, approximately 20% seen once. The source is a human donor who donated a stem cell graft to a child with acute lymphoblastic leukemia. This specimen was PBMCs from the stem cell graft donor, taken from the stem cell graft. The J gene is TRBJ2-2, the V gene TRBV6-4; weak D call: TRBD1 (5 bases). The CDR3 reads CASSDSGETGELFF. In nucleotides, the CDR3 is TGTGCCAGCAGTGACTCAGGGGAAACCGGGGAGCTGTTTTTT.